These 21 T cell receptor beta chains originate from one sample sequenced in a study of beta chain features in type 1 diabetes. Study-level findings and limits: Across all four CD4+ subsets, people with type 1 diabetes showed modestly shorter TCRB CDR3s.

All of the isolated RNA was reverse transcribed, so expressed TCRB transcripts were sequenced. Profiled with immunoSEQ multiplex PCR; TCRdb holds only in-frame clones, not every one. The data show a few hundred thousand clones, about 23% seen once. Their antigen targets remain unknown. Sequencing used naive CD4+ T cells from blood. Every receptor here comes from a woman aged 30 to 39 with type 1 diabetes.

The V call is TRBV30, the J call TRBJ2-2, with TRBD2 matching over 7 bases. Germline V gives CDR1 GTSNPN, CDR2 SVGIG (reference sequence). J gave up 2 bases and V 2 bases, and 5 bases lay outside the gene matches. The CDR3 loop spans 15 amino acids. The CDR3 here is CAWSTLTSNTGELFF. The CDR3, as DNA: TGTGCCTGGAGTACCTTGACTAGCAACACCGGGGAGCTGTTTTTT.

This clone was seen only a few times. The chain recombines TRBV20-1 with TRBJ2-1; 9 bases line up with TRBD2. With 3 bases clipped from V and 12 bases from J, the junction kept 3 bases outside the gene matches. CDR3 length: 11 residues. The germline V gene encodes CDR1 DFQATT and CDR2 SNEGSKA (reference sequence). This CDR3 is CSARWTSAQFF. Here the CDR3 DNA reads TGCAGTGCTAGGTGGACTAGCGCGCAGTTCTTC.

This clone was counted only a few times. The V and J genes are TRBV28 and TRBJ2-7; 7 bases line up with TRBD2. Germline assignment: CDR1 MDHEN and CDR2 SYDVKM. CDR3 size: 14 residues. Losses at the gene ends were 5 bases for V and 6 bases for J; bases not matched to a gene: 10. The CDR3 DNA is TGTGCCAGCAGTCCGACGTTTGGGGAGGGCGAGCAGTACTTC. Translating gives CASSPTFGEGEQYF.

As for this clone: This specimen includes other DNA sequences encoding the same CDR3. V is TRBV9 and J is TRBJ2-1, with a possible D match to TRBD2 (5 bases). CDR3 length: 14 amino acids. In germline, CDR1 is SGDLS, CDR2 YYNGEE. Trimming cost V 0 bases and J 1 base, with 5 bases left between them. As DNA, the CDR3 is TGTGCCAGCAGCGTAGGCGGGTCCTACAATGAGCAGTTCTTC. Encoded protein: CASSVGGSYNEQFF. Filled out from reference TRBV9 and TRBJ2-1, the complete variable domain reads DSGVTQTPKHLITATGQRVTLRCSPRSGDLSVYWYQQSLDQGLQFLIQYYNGEERAKGNILERFSAQQFPDLHSELNLSSLELGDSALYFCASSVGGSYNEQFFGPGTRLTVL.

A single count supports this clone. The CDR3 reads CASSRIPTSTKTQYF. The CDR3 nucleotides read TGTGCCAGCAGCCGCATCCCCACTAGTACAAAGACCCAGTACTTC. The chain carries TRBV11-2 and TRBJ2-5, with a possible D match to TRBD2 (5 bases). CDR3 size: 15 residues. Trimming took 5 bases from V and 6 from J, leaving 19 bases between them. Germline loops: CDR1 SGHAT, CDR2 FQNNGV.

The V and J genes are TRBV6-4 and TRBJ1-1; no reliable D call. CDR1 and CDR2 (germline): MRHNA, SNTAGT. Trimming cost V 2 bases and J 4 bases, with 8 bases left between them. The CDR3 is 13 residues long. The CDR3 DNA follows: TGTGCCAGCAGTGACAGGGCGGGCACTGAAGCTTTCTTT. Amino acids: CASSDRAGTEAFF.

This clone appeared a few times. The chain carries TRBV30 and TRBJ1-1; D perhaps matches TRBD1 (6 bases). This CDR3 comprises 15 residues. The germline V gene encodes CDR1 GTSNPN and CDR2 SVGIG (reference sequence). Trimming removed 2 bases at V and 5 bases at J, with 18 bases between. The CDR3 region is CAWSPYAGARTEAFF. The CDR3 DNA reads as TGTGCCTGGAGTCCCTACGCAGGGGCCAGGACTGAAGCTTTCTTT.

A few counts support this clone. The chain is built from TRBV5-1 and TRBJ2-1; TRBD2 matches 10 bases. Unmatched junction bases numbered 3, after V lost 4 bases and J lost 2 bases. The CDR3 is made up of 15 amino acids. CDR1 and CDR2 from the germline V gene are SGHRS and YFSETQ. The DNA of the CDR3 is TGCGCCAGCAGCGTTACTAGCGGGACCTACAATGAGCAGTTCTTC. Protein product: CASSVTSGTYNEQFF.

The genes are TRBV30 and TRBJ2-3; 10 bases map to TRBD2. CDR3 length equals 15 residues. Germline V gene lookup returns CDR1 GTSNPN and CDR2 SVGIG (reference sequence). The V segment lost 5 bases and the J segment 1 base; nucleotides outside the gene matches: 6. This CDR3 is CAWGSGLAGTDTQYF. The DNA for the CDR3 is TGTGCCTGGGGTTCTGGACTAGCGGGCACAGATACGCAGTATTTT. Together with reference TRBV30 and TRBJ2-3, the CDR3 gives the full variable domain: SQTIHQWPATLVQPVGSPLSLECTVEGTSNPNLYWYRQAAGRGLQLLFYSVGIGQISSEVPQNLSASRPQDRQFILSSKKLLLSDSGFYLCAWGSGLAGTDTQYFGPGTRLTVL.

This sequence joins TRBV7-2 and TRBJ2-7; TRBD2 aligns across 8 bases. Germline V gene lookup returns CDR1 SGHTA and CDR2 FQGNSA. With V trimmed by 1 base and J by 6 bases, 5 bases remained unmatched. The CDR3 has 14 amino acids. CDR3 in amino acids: CASSLERELPEQYF. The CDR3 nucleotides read TGTGCCAGCAGCTTAGAGCGGGAGCTCCCCGAGCAGTACTTC.

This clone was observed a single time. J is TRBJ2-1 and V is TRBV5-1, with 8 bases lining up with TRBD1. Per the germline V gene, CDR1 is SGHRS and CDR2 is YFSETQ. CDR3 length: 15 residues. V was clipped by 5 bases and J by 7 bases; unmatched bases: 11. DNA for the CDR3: TGCGCCAGCAGGCCGGGACAGGTCCGAGAGAATGAGCAGTTCTTC. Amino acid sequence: CASRPGQVRENEQFF.

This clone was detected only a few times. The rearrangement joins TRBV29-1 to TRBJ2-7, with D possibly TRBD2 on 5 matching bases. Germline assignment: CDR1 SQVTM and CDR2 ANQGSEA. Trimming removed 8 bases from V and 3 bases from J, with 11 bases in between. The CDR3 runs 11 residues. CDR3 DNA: TGCAGCATCGGGATCAACTACGAGCAGTACTTC. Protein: CSIGINYEQYF.

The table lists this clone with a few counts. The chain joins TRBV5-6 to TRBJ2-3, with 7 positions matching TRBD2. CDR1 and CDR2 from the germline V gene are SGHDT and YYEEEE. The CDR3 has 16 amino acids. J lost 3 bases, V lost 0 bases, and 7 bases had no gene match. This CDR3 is CASSLGRRGSTDTQYF. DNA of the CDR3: TGTGCCAGCAGCTTGGGGCGGCGCGGGAGTACAGATACGCAGTATTTT. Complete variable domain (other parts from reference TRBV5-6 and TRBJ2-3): DAGVTQSPTHLIKTRGQQVTLRCSPKSGHDTVSWYQQALGQGPQFIFQYYEEEERQRGNFPDRFSGHQFPNYSSELNVNALLLGDSALYLCASSLGRRGSTDTQYFGPGTRLTVL.

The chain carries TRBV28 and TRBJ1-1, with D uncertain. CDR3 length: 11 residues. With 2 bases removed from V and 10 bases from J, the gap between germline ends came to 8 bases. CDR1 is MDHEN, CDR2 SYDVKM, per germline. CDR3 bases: TGTGCCAGCAGTTTAACCAGGCGAGCTTTCTTT. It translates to CASSLTRRAFF.

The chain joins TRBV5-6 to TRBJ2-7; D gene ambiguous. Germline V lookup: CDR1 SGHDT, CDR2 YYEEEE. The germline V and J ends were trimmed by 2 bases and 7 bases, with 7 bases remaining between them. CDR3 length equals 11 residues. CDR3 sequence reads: CASSFAREQYF. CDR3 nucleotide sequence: TGTGCCAGCAGCTTCGCCAGGGAGCAGTACTTC.

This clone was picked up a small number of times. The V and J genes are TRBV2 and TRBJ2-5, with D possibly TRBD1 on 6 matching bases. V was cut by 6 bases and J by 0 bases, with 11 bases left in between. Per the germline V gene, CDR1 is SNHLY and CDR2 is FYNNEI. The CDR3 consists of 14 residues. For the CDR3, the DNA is TGTGCCAGCAGAGAGGACAGATACCAAGAGACCCAGTACTTC. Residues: CASREDRYQETQYF.

CDR3 in DNA: TGCGCCAGCAGCCAACGGGGACTAGCGGAGAGCACAGATACGCAGTATTTT. Protein sequence: CASSQRGLAESTDTQYF. The chain employs TRBV4-1 and TRBJ2-3; 11 positions agree with TRBD2. V was clipped by 2 bases and J by 0 bases; unmatched bases: 4. Germline CDR1 MGHRA, CDR2 YSYEKL. This CDR3 has 17 residues.

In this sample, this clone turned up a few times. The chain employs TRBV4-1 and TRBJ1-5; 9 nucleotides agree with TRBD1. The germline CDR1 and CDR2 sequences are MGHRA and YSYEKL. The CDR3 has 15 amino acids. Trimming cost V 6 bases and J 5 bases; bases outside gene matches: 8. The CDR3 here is CASRTSWDRDQPQHF. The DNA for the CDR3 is TGCGCCAGCAGAACCTCCTGGGACAGGGATCAGCCCCAGCATTTT.

The DNA of the CDR3 is TGTGCCAGCAGCGAACAGGGGGCCGGAGTGGACGGCTACACCTTC. Amino acids: CASSEQGAGVDGYTF. V and J are TRBV5-4 and TRBJ1-2, with 9 bases lining up with TRBD1. The CDR3 length is 15 residues. Trimming at V came to 4 bases and at J to 8 bases, leaving 12 bases not matched to a gene. Germline V gene lookup returns CDR1 SGHNT and CDR2 YYREEE (reference sequence).

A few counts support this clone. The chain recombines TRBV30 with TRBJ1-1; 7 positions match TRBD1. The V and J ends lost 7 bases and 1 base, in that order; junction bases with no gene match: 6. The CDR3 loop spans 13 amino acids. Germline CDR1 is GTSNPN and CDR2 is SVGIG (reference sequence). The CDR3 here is CAYRRQGNTEAFF. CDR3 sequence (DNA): TGTGCCTACCGCCGACAGGGGAACACTGAAGCTTTCTTT.

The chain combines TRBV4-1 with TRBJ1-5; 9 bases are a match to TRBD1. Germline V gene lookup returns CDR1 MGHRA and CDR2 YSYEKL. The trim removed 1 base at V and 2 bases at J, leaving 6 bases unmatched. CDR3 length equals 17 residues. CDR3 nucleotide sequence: TGCGCCAGCAGCCAAGGGGACAGGGCGGTGGGCAATCAGCCCCAGCATTTT. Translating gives CASSQGDRAVGNQPQHF.